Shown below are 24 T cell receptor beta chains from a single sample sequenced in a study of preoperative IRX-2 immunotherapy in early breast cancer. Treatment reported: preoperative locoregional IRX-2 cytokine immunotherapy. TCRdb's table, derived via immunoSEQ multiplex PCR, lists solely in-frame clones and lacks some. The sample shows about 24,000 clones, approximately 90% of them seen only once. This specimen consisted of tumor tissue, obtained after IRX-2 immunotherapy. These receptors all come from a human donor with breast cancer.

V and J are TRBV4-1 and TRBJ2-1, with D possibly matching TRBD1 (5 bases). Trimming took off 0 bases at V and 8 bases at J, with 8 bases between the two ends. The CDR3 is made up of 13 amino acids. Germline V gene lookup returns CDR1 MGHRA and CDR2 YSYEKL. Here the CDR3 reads CASSQDKGDEQFF. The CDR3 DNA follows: TGCGCCAGCAGCCAAGATAAAGGGGATGAGCAGTTCTTC.

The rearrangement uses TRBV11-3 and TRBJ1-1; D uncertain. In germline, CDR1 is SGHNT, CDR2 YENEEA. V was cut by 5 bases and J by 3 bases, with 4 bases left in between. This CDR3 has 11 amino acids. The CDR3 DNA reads TGTGCCAGCAGCCAGGACACTGAAGCTTTCTTT. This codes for CASSQDTEAFF. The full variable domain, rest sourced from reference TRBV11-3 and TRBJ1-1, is EAGVVQSPRYKIIEKKQPVAFWCNPISGHNTLYWYLQNLGQGPELLIRYENEEAVDDSQLPKDRFSAERLKGVDSTLKIQPAELGDSAVYLCASSQDTEAFFGQGTRLTVV.

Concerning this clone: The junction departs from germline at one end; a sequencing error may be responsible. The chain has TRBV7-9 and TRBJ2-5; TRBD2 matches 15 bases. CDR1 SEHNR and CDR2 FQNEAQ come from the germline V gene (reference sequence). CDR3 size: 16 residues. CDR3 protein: CASGFGLAGGQETQYF. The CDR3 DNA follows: TGTGCCAGCGGCTTTGGACTAGCGGGGGGGCAGGAGACCCAGTACTTC.

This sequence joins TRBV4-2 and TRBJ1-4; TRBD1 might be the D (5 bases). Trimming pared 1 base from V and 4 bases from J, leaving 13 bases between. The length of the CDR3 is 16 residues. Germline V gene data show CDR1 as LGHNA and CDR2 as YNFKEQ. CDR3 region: CASSQGPQGLNEKLFF. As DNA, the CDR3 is TGTGCCAGCAGCCAAGGTCCCCAGGGTCTTAATGAAAAACTGTTTTTT.

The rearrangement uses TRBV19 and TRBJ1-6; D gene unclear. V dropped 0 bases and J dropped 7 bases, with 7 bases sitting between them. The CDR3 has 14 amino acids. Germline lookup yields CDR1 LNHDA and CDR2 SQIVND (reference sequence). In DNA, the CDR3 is TGTGCCAGTAGTATAGACAGAAAGAATTCACCCCTCCACTTT. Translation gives CASSIDRKNSPLHF. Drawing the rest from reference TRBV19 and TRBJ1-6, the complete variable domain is DGGITQSPKYLFRKEGQNVTLSCEQNLNHDAMYWYRQDPGQGLRLIYYSQIVNDFQKGDIAEGYSVSREKKESFPLTVTSAQKNPTAFYLCASSIDRKNSPLHFGNGTRLTVT.

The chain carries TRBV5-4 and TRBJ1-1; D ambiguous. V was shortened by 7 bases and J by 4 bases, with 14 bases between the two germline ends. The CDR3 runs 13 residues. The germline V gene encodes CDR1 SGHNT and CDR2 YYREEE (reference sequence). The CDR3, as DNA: TGTGCCAGCTGGAGAGATTTGAGCACTGAAGCTTTCTTT. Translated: CASWRDLSTEAFF. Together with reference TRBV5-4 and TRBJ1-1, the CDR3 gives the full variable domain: ETGVTQSPTHLIKTRGQQVTLRCSSQSGHNTVSWYQQALGQGPQFIFQYYREEENGRGNFPPRFSGLQFPNYSSELNVNALELDDSALYLCASWRDLSTEAFFGQGTRLTVV.

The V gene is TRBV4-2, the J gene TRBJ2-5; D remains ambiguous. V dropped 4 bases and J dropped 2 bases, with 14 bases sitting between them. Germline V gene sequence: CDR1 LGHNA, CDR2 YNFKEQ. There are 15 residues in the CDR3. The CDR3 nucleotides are TGTGCCAGCAGCCGAAGATTAGACTCACAAGAGACCCAGTACTTC. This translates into CASSRRLDSQETQYF.

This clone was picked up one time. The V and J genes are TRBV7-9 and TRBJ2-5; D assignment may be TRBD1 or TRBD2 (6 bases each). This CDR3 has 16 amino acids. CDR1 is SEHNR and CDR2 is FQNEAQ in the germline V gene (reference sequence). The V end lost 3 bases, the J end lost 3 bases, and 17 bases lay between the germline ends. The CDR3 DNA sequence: TGTGCCAGCAGCTTCGGACTACTAGGGGACAAAGAGACCCAGTACTTC. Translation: CASSFGLLGDKETQYF.

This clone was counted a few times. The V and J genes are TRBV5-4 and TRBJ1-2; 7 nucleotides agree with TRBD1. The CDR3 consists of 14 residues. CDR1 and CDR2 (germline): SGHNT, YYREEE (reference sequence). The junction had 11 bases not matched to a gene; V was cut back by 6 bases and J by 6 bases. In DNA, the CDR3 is TGTGCCAGCACCCCTGCAGGGGGGCGCGATGGCTACACCTTC. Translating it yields CASTPAGGRDGYTF.

CDR3 nucleotides: TGTGCCAGCAGCGCCGTTCGTGAACAGCCCGGAAACACCATATATTTT. Translating gives CASSAVREQPGNTIYF. The rearrangement uses TRBV9 and TRBJ1-3, with D uncertain. Trimming left V 3 bases short and J 4 bases short, with 17 bases between. Germline values: CDR1 SGDLS, CDR2 YYNGEE. The CDR3 loop spans 16 amino acids.

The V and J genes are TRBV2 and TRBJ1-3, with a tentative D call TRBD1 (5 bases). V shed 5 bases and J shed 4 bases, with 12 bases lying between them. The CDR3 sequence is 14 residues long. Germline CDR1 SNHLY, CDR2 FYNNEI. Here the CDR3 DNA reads TGTGCCAGCAGTCCTGCAGGGTCCGGAAACACCATATATTTT. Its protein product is CASSPAGSGNTIYF.

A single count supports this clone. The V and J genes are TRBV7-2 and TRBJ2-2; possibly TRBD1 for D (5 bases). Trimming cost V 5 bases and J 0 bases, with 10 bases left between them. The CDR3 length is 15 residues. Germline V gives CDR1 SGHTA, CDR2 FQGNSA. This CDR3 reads CASSPDTSNTGELFF. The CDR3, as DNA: TGTGCCAGCAGCCCGGACACTTCGAACACCGGGGAGCTGTTTTTT.

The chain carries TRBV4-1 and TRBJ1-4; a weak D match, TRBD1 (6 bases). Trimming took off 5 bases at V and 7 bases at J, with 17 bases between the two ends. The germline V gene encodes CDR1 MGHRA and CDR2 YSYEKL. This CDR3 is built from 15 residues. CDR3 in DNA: TGCGCCAGCAGCTCCGGGACACAGTTTTTTGAAAAACTGTTTTTT. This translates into CASSSGTQFFEKLFF.

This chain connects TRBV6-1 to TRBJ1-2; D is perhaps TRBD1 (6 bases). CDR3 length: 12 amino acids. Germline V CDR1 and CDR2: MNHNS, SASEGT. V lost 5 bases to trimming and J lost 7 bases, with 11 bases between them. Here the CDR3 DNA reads TGTGCCAGCAGTCCAGGGGTCTTTGGCTACACCTTC. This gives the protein CASSPGVFGYTF.

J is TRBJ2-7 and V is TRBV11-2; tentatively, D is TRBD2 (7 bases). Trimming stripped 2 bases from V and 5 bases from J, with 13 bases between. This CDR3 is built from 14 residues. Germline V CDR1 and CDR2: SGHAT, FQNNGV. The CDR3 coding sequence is TGTGCCAGCAGCTTATGGGGGGGCGCGGACGAGCAGTACGTC. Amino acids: CASSLWGGADEQYV.

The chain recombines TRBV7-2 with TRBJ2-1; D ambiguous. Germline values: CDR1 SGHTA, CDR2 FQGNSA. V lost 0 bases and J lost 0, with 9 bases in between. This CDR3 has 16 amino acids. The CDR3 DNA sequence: TGTGCCAGCAGCTTAGCGGTCTATCGCTCCTACAATGAGCAGTTCTTC. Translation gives CASSLAVYRSYNEQFF.

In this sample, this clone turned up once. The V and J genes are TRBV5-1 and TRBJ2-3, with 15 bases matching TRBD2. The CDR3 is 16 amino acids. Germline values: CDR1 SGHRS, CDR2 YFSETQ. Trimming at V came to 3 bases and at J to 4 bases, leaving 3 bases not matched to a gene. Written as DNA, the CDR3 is TGCGCCAGCAGCTCCTGGACTAGCGGGGGGGCAGATACGCAGTATTTT. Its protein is CASSSWTSGGADTQYF.

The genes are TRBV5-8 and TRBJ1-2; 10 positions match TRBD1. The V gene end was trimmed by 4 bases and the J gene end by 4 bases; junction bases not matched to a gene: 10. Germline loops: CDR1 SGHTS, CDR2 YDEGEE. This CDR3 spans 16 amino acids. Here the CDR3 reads CASSHVTDRGSYGYTF. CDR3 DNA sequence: TGTGCCAGCAGCCATGTTACGGACAGGGGGTCCTATGGCTACACCTTC.

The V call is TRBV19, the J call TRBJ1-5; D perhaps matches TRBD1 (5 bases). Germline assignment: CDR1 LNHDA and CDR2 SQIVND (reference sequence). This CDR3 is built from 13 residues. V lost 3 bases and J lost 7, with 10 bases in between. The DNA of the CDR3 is TGTGCCAGTAGTATGGGGGGACGGCAGCCCCAGCATTTT. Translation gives CASSMGGRQPQHF.

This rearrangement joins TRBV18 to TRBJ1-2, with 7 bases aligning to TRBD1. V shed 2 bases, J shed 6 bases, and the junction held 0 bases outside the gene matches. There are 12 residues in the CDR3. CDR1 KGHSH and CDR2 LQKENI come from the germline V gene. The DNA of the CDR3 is TGTGCCAGCTCACCAACAGGGGATGGCTACACCTTC. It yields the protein CASSPTGDGYTF.

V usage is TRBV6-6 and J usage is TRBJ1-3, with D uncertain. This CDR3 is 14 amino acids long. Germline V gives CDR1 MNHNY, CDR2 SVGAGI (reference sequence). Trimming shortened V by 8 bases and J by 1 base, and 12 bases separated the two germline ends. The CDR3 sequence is CASGSTESGNTIYF. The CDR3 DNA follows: TGTGCCAGCGGTTCGACGGAATCTGGAAACACCATATATTTT.

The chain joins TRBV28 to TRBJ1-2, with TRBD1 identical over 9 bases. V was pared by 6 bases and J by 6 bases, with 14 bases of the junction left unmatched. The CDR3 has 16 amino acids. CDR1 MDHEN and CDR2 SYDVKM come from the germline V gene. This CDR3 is CASRRGGSGTGNGYTF. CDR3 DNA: TGTGCCAGCAGAAGGGGGGGGTCCGGGACAGGGAATGGCTACACCTTC.

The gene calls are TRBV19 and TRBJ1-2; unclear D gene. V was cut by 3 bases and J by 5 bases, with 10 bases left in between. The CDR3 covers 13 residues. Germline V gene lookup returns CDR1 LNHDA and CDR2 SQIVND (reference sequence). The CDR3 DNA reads TGTGCCAGTAGTATCGCCCGAGGGTATGGCTACACCTTC. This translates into CASSIARGYGYTF.

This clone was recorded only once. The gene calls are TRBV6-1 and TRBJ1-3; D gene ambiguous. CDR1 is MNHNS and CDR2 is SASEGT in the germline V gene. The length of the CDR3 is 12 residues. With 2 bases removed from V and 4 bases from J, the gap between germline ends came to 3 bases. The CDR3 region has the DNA TGTGCCAGCAGTGAACCCGGAAACACCATATATTTT. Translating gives CASSEPGNTIYF.